Sequencing of this T cell receptor beta chain was carried out in a study of shared clonotypes between healthy human individuals. Study-wide results and limits: Only blood was sampled; tissue repertoires likely differ. Across a handful of donors, naive CD4 shared roughly 5%, naive CD8 approximately 3.5%, memory CD4 about 2.4%, memory CD8 0.4% to 0.5%. Estimated richness was generally greater in naive than memory subsets.

Points on this clone: Its antigen is undetermined. Other DNA sequences in the sample encode the same CDR3.

Repertoires were generated with immunoSEQ multiplex PCR, while TCRdb's copy carries only in-frame clones and drops some. Here the sample spans around 2.1 million clones, nearly 97% being singletons. This CDR3 is 13 amino acids long. Germline assignment: CDR1 KGHSH and CDR2 LQKENI. Trimming took 2 bases from V and 2 from J, leaving 6 bases between them. Sequencing input: naive CD4+ T cells sorted from blood. Subset indicated: CD45RA+ positively selected. The chain joins TRBV18 to TRBJ2-5; no firm D call. The source of this sequence is a man in his late teens or twenties in good health. The CDR3 region is CASSPRSQETQYF. As DNA, the CDR3 is TGTGCCAGCTCACCAAGGAGTCAAGAGACCCAGTACTTC.